The 23 T cell receptor beta chains presented below share a single source sample, sequenced in a study of siplizumab effects on memory and regulatory T cells. Data came from immunoSEQ multiplex PCR; TCRdb stores just in-frame clones and leaves some out. The table lists about 57,000 clones, roughly 83% of them singletons, with less than 4% in the top ten. The material sequenced was memory CD4+ T cells sorted from blood. The receptors were sampled from a human donor in good health.

This clone was picked up one time. The chain has TRBV4-1 and TRBJ2-1; 14 bases line up with TRBD2. The V segment lost 4 bases and the J segment 9 bases; nucleotides outside the gene matches: 5. Germline V gives CDR1 MGHRA, CDR2 YSYEKL. The CDR3 extends over 15 amino acids. The CDR3 nucleotides read TGCGCCAGCAGCCCGACTAGCGGGGGGGTAAGTGAGCAGTTCTTC. This codes for CASSPTSGGVSEQFF.

The V call is TRBV7-8, the J call TRBJ2-5; 7 nucleotides line up with TRBD2. Germline CDR1 is SGHVS and CDR2 is FQNEAQ. CDR3 length: 12 residues. V trimming: 11 bases; J trimming: 5 bases; junction bases outside the gene matches: 8. The CDR3 is CAPGEGRETQYF. CDR3 nucleotide sequence: TGTGCCCCGGGGGAGGGCCGGGAGACCCAGTACTTC.

The chain's CDR3 is CSARGEYEQYF. In DNA, the CDR3 is TGCAGTGCTAGAGGAGAGTACGAGCAGTACTTC. V and J are TRBV20-1 and TRBJ2-7; no definite D call. Germline loops: CDR1 DFQATT, CDR2 SNEGSKA (reference sequence). V lost 1 base to trimming and J lost 4 bases, with 5 bases between them. The CDR3 runs to 11 residues.

The gene calls are TRBV5-1 and TRBJ2-7; D not certain. This CDR3 has 13 residues. Trimming cost V 3 bases and J 7 bases, with 14 bases left between them. From germline, CDR1 is SGHRS and CDR2 YFSETQ. CDR3 sequence: CASSSEPSGEQYF. Written as DNA, the CDR3 is TGCGCCAGCAGCTCTGAGCCCTCCGGAGAGCAGTACTTC.

The genes are TRBV18 and TRBJ2-7; no clear D. Germline assignment: CDR1 KGHSH and CDR2 LQKENI. V shed 5 bases and J shed 3 bases, with 17 bases lying between them. The CDR3 is 15 amino acids. CDR3 DNA sequence: TGTGCCAGCTCAGAGGAGTCAGACCGCATCTACGAGCAGTACTTC. The encoded protein is CASSEESDRIYEQYF.

The chain recombines TRBV7-2 with TRBJ2-7; 8 positions match TRBD1. CDR1 is SGHTA and CDR2 is FQGNSA in the germline V gene. The length of the CDR3 is 15 residues. Trimming at V came to 1 base and at J to 0 bases, leaving 2 bases not matched to a gene. CDR3 protein: CASSLGTGSSYEQYF. For the CDR3, the DNA is TGTGCCAGCAGCTTAGGGACAGGGAGCTCCTACGAGCAGTACTTC.

This clone has only one observation. This chain uses TRBV7-9 with TRBJ2-5, with TRBD1 matching 11 bases. With 5 bases clipped from V and 5 bases from J, the junction kept 7 bases outside the gene matches. The CDR3 covers 15 residues. CDR1 SEHNR and CDR2 FQNEAQ come from the germline V gene (reference sequence). CDR3 amino acids: CASSRGQGAPETQYF. DNA of the CDR3: TGTGCCAGCAGCCGAGGACAGGGGGCGCCGGAGACCCAGTACTTC.

The V and J genes are TRBV9 and TRBJ2-2, with D possibly called TRBD1 or TRBD2 (5 bases each). The CDR3 sequence is 15 residues long. Per germline, CDR1 SGDLS and CDR2 YYNGEE. V lost 8 bases, J lost 4 bases, and 18 bases lay in between. CDR3 region: CASHVGTASTGELFF. CDR3 DNA: TGTGCCAGTCATGTCGGGACGGCGAGCACCGGGGAGCTGTTTTTT.

In DNA, the CDR3 is TGTGCCAGTAGTCGACAGGGCAACTATGGCTACACCTTC. It encodes CASSRQGNYGYTF. This sequence joins TRBV19 and TRBJ1-2, with 7 positions matching TRBD1. The CDR3 totals 13 residues. With 5 bases clipped from V and 2 bases from J, the junction kept 2 bases outside the gene matches. CDR1 is LNHDA and CDR2 is SQIVND in the germline V gene (reference sequence).

The V and J genes are TRBV19 and TRBJ1-1, with 7 bases lining up with TRBD1. V dropped 1 base and J dropped 7; count of bases not matched to a gene: 6. The CDR3 is made up of 14 amino acids. Germline lookup yields CDR1 LNHDA and CDR2 SQIVND (reference sequence). CDR3 residues: CASSIVEGANEAFF. In DNA form, the CDR3 reads TGTGCCAGTAGTATAGTGGAGGGGGCGAATGAAGCTTTCTTT.

The V and J genes are TRBV6-5 and TRBJ1-2; maybe TRBD1 (6 bases). V was pared by 0 bases and J by 5 bases, with 13 bases between. Germline assignment: CDR1 MNHEY and CDR2 SVGAGI. The CDR3 runs 15 residues. CDR3 sequence reads: CASSYSRGGSYGYTF. DNA for the CDR3: TGTGCCAGCAGTTACTCAAGGGGGGGAAGTTATGGCTACACCTTC.

This sequence joins TRBV5-1 and TRBJ1-1, with D possibly being TRBD1 (5 bases). Trimming shortened V by 1 base and J by 4 bases, and 11 bases separated the two germline ends. This CDR3 has 14 amino acids. Per germline, CDR1 SGHRS and CDR2 YFSETQ. The CDR3 DNA reads as TGCGCCAGCAGCTTGTCTCAGGGTTCCACTGAAGCTTTCTTT. Protein: CASSLSQGSTEAFF. The variable domain in full, with the rest retrieved from reference TRBV5-1 and TRBJ1-1, is KAGVTQTPRYLIKTRGQQVTLSCSPISGHRSVSWYQQTPGQGLQFLFEYFSETQRNKGNFPGRFSGRQFSNSRSEMNVSTLELGDSALYLCASSLSQGSTEAFFGQGTRLTVV.

V usage is TRBV6-5 and J usage is TRBJ1-2, with 7 bases fitting TRBD1. The J segment lost 4 bases and the V segment lost 1 base, leaving 6 bases of the junction unmatched. This CDR3 contains 15 residues. Germline-derived CDR1 and CDR2 are MNHEY and SVGAGI. CDR3 in DNA: TGTGCCAGCAGTTACTATAGGGACAGCTCCTATGGCTACACCTTC. Amino acid sequence: CASSYYRDSSYGYTF.

This chain uses TRBV10-2 with TRBJ2-7; D is possibly TRBD1 or TRBD2 (5 bases each). Trimming cost V 2 bases and J 3 bases, with 5 bases left between them. This CDR3 is built from 12 residues. Germline assignment: CDR1 WSHSY and CDR2 SAAADI. DNA for the CDR3: TGCGCCAGCAGTGAGGGGGGCTACGAGCAGTACTTC. It codes for CASSEGGYEQYF.

The chain joins TRBV7-9 to TRBJ2-5; D may match TRBD1 or TRBD2 (5 bases each). Trimming took off 2 bases at V and 2 bases at J, with 15 bases between the two ends. The CDR3 runs to 16 residues. CDR1 and CDR2 from the germline V gene are SEHNR and FQNEAQ (reference sequence). The CDR3 DNA is TGTGCCAGCAGCTTATCGGGGCGCGGCCGACAAGAGACCCAGTACTTC. Its protein is CASSLSGRGRQETQYF.

The chain couples TRBV10-2 to TRBJ1-6; a weak D match, TRBD1 (5 bases). The ends were cut back, 3 bases at V and 7 bases at J, with 10 bases in the middle. The CDR3 consists of 14 residues. CDR1 and CDR2 (germline): WSHSY, SAAADI. As DNA, the CDR3 is TGCGCCAGCAGTGATCAGGGAGGGAATTCACCCCTCCACTTT. Translated: CASSDQGGNSPLHF.

The chain links TRBV30 to TRBJ1-2, with D hard to call. CDR1 GTSNPN and CDR2 SVGIG come from the germline V gene (reference sequence). This CDR3 has 11 residues. The V end was cut by 2 bases, the J end by 8 bases, with 9 bases between. CDR3 sequence reads: CAWSKAEGYTF. Written as DNA, the CDR3 is TGTGCCTGGAGTAAGGCGGAGGGCTACACCTTC.

J is TRBJ2-5 and V is TRBV7-9, with D maybe TRBD2 (7 bases). Per the germline V gene, CDR1 is SEHNR and CDR2 is FQNEAQ (reference sequence). Trimming took 3 bases from V and 5 from J, leaving 16 bases between them. This CDR3 is 15 amino acids long. CDR3 in amino acids: CASSLIGGQGETQYF. The CDR3 bases are TGTGCCAGCAGCTTGATCGGGGGGCAGGGTGAGACCCAGTACTTC.

This clone showed up just once. The J gene is TRBJ1-5, the V gene TRBV7-9; D is unclear. The germline V gene encodes CDR1 SEHNR and CDR2 FQNEAQ (reference sequence). Deletions cut 2 bases from V and 6 bases from J, with 11 bases between. This CDR3 spans 14 amino acids. The CDR3 loop reads CASSLMGSGQPQHF. The CDR3 region has the DNA TGTGCCAGCAGCTTAATGGGTAGTGGTCAGCCCCAGCATTTT.

This clone was counted between two and nine times. This chain joins TRBV6-5 and TRBJ2-7, with 10 bases identical to TRBD1. The CDR3 length is 13 residues. The germline V gene encodes CDR1 MNHEY and CDR2 SVGAGI. V shed 8 bases, J shed 2 bases, and the junction held 3 bases outside the gene matches. CDR3 loop: CASRDRGPYEQYF. As DNA, the CDR3 is TGTGCCAGCCGGGACAGGGGACCCTACGAGCAGTACTTC.

The V gene is TRBV2, the J gene TRBJ2-5; 10 bases map to TRBD2. The CDR3 sequence is 15 residues long. Germline V gives CDR1 SNHLY, CDR2 FYNNEI. V dropped 4 bases and J dropped 1; count of bases not matched to a gene: 3. CDR3 DNA sequence: TGTGCCAGCAGTGCAAGCGGGGGGGCCCAAGAGACCCAGTACTTC. Protein sequence: CASSASGGAQETQYF.

The gene calls are TRBV2 and TRBJ1-4; unclear D gene. Germline loops: CDR1 SNHLY, CDR2 FYNNEI. Trimming took off 7 bases at V and 3 bases at J, with 12 bases between the two ends. This CDR3 is built from 14 residues. Written as DNA, the CDR3 is TGTGCCAGCAATCGGCAGGCCTCTAATGAAAAACTGTTTTTT. This sequence encodes CASNRQASNEKLFF.

The gene calls are TRBV28 and TRBJ2-7; 7 bases are a match to TRBD2. J gave up 4 bases and V 10 bases, and 7 bases lay outside the gene matches. The CDR3 is 12 amino acids. Looked up from germline, CDR1 is MDHEN and CDR2 is SYDVKM. The CDR3 DNA sequence: TGTGCCACACGGGACTACAAATACGAGCAGTACTTC. As protein: CATRDYKYEQYF.